The rows below give T cell receptor beta chains drawn from one sample of a study of cytomegalovirus exposure and HLA in healthy donors. Profiled with immunoSEQ multiplex PCR; TCRdb holds only in-frame clones, not every one. Here the sample spans around 120,000 clones, around 76% being singletons. The sample taken for sequencing was PBMCs. The receptors were gathered from a woman in her 50s in good health and CMV-seronegative. Each CDR3 is given with its conserved first and last residue. The D gene is left open where the match is weak. Size is stated for part of the rows, as once, few or many counts, or as a class when the clone is expanded.

D gene | J gene | CDR3 length | clone size | V gene | CDR3 DNA | CDR3 protein
TRBD1 | TRBJ1-5 | 15 | - | TRBV6-1 | TGTGCCAGCAGTCAGGGACAGGGCTCGGGTCAGCCCCAGCATTTT | CASSQGQGSGQPQHF
- | TRBJ2-3 | 15 | - | TRBV5-1 | TGCGCCAGCAGCTTGGTCCAGGGACTCACAGATACGCAGTATTTT | CASSLVQGLTDTQYF
- | TRBJ2-7 | 13 | - | TRBV7-2 | TGTGCCAGCAGCTTAGGCCTAGCTGGCGAGCAGTACTTC | CASSLGLAGEQYF
- | TRBJ1-2 | 14 | - | TRBV6-1 | TGTGCCAGCAGTCTTAAACAGGGAGTCCATGGCTACACCTTC | CASSLKQGVHGYTF
- | TRBJ1-1 | 14 | - | TRBV9 | TGTGCCAGCAGCGCAGGATCCCAATACACTGAAGCTTTCTTT | CASSAGSQYTEAFF
TRBD1 | TRBJ1-5 | 15 | - | TRBV7-3 | TGTGCCAGCAGCTTAAGGACAGGGGGAGATCAGCCCCAGCATTTT | CASSLRTGGDQPQHF
TRBD2 | TRBJ2-1 | 16 | - | TRBV7-2 | TGTGCCAGCAGCAAGCAAGCGGGAGTGGTCTACAATGAGCAGTTCTTC | CASSKQAGVVYNEQFF
TRBD2 | TRBJ2-5 | 15 | - | TRBV7-6 | TGTGCCAGCAGCTTAGTAGCGGGAGTCCAAGAGACCCAGTACTTC | CASSLVAGVQETQYF
TRBD1 | TRBJ1-2 | 14 | - | TRBV29-1 | TGCAGCGTTGAAGGGACAGGGCAAGGCTATGGCTACACCTTC | CSVEGTGQGYGYTF
- | TRBJ1-5 | 15 | - | TRBV4-1 | TGCGCCAGCAGTGAGCGGGGCGATAGCAATCAGCCCCAGCATTTT | CASSERGDSNQPQHF
TRBD1 | TRBJ2-2 | 15 | - | TRBV19 | TGTGCCAGTAGTAAGGAGACAGGGTCTTCAGGGGAGCTGTTTTTT | CASSKETGSSGELFF
- | TRBJ2-1 | 15 | - | TRBV28 | TGTGCCAGCAGTTTATTGCGGAAGTTGGGCAATGAGCAGTTCTTC | CASSLLRKLGNEQFF
- | TRBJ1-5 | 15 | - | TRBV18 | TGTGCCAGCTCACTTTCGGGGGAGGGGAATCAGCCCCAGCATTTT | CASSLSGEGNQPQHF
- | TRBJ2-2 | 12 | - | TRBV7-9 | TGTTCCAGCAGCCGGGACACCGGGGAGCTGTTTTTT | CSSSRDTGELFF
TRBD1 | TRBJ1-2 | 14 | - | TRBV29-1 | TGCAGCGCACCGGGACAGGGGGCAAAGCATGGCTACACCTTC | CSAPGQGAKHGYTF
- | TRBJ2-1 | 15 | - | TRBV18 | TGTGCCAGCTCACCGATCTCAAGCGGGCTTAATGAGCAGTTCTTC | CASSPISSGLNEQFF
TRBD2 | TRBJ2-3 | 15 | - | TRBV4-3 | TGCGCCAGCAGCCAAAGTCCTAGCGGAACAGATACGCAGTATTTT | CASSQSPSGTDTQYF
TRBD1 | TRBJ2-1 | 15 | - | TRBV7-3 | TGTGCCAGCAACTTACCGGGACAGGGGTCCGATGAGCAGTTCTTC | CASNLPGQGSDEQFF
TRBD1 | TRBJ1-5 | 14 | once | TRBV6-1 | TGTGCCAGCATACAAGACAGGGTGGTTCAGCCCCAGCATTTT | CASIQDRVVQPQHF
- | TRBJ1-2 | 15 | - | TRBV19 | TGTGCCAGTAGTTTACACCTCACGGGGGACTATGGCTACACCTTC | CASSLHLTGDYGYTF
TRBD2 | TRBJ2-1 | 23 | - | TRBV29-1 | TGCAGCGTGCTCGCCCGTGCACTAGCGGACCCAAGGGTCGAACCAAACTCCTACAATGAGCAGTTCTTC | CSVLARALADPRVEPNSYNEQFF
- | TRBJ1-4 | 15 | - | TRBV7-2 | TGTGCCAGCAGCTTTGTGAGTCGGGGGGATGAAAAACTGTTTTTT | CASSFVSRGDEKLFF
- | TRBJ1-2 | 13 | - | TRBV7-9 | TGTGCCAGCAGCTTAGTTGGGCAGGGTGGCTACACCTTC | CASSLVGQGGYTF
TRBD2 | TRBJ2-1 | 15 | - | TRBV7-9 | TGTGCCAGCAGCTTAGTAGCGGGAGGGCCAGAGGAGCAGTTCTTC | CASSLVAGGPEEQFF
- | TRBJ2-1 | 17 | - | TRBV19 | TGTGCCAGTAGTATCGCCCATGTTGGCGGGACCTACAATGAGCAGTTCTTC | CASSIAHVGGTYNEQFF
- | TRBJ1-4 | 15 | - | TRBV27 | TGTGCCAGCATCTACCACAGGGCATATAATGAAAAACTGTTTTTT | CASIYHRAYNEKLFF
TRBD1 | TRBJ1-5 | 15 | - | TRBV19 | TGTGCCAGTAGTATTGACAGGGGTAGCAATCAGCCCCAGCATTTT | CASSIDRGSNQPQHF
- | TRBJ2-2 | 12 | - | TRBV7-3 | TGTGCCAGCAGCACTAGAACCGGGGAGCTGTTTTTT | CASSTRTGELFF
TRBD2 | TRBJ2-7 | 14 | - | TRBV10-2 | TGCGCCAGCAGTGAGTCTACTAGCGGTTACGAGCAGTACTTC | CASSESTSGYEQYF
- | TRBJ2-5 | 13 | - | TRBV27 | TGTGCCAGCAGCCGGGACACCAGAGAGACCCAGTACTTC | CASSRDTRETQYF
TRBD1 | TRBJ1-1 | 14 | - | TRBV2 | TGTGCCAGCAGCTTACAGGGGGCGAGCACTGAAGCTTTCTTT | CASSLQGASTEAFF
- | TRBJ2-1 | 16 | - | TRBV4-3 | TGCGCCAGCAGCCAAGATATAGGGAGCTCCTACAATGAGCAGTTCTTC | CASSQDIGSSYNEQFF
- | TRBJ2-1 | 12 | - | TRBV5-1 | TGCGCCAGCAGCCCTCGGAGCGGCGAGCAGTTCTTC | CASSPRSGEQFF
TRBD1 | TRBJ1-2 | 13 | - | TRBV11-3 | TGTGCCAGCAGCGAAGGACAGGTCTATGGCTACACCTTC | CASSEGQVYGYTF
- | TRBJ1-5 | 16 | - | TRBV6-1 | TGTGCCAGCAGTGAAAGAGGGCGGATCGGGGGTCAGCCCCAGCATTTT | CASSERGRIGGQPQHF
TRBD1 | TRBJ1-4 | 14 | - | TRBV7-9 | TGTGCCAGCAATATGGACAGGATACTTGAAAAACTGTTTTTT | CASNMDRILEKLFF
TRBD2 | TRBJ2-3 | 17 | - | TRBV9 | TGTGCCAGCAGCGTAGAGGTTTTAGCGGGAGTGGGGGATACGCAGTATTTT | CASSVEVLAGVGDTQYF
TRBD1 | TRBJ2-1 | 20 | - | TRBV27 | TGTGCCAGCAGACCCAAATTGGCCCAAACCGGGACAGGAGGATACAATGAGCAGTTCTTC | CASRPKLAQTGTGGYNEQFF
- | TRBJ1-1 | 16 | few | TRBV6-5 | TGTGCCAGCAGCTACCGACAGTTTAACATGAACACTGAAGCTTTCTTT | CASSYRQFNMNTEAFF
- | TRBJ1-4 | 14 | - | TRBV2 | TGTGCCAGCAGGCCTAGGGAGGCTAATGAAAAACTGTTTTTT | CASRPREANEKLFF
TRBD2 | TRBJ2-3 | 16 | - | TRBV7-3 | TGTGCCAGCAGCCAAAAGGGACTAGCGGGAGCAGATACGCAGTATTTT | CASSQKGLAGADTQYF
- | TRBJ1-1 | 12 | - | TRBV7-9 | TGTGCCAGCAGCTCTAAGAACACTGAAGCTTTCTTT | CASSSKNTEAFF
- | TRBJ1-5 | 14 | once | TRBV10-3 | TGTGCCATCAGTTTACAGGGAGTCAATCAGCCCCAGCATTTT | CAISLQGVNQPQHF
TRBD1 | TRBJ2-3 | 14 | - | TRBV19 | TGTGCCAGTAGGCTGACAGGGGGCACAGATACGCAGTATTTT | CASRLTGGTDTQYF
TRBD1 | TRBJ1-1 | 14 | - | TRBV7-2 | TGTGCCAGCAGCTTAGACGGGACAGGGGGTGAAGCTTTCTTT | CASSLDGTGGEAFF
TRBD1 | TRBJ2-3 | 17 | - | TRBV25-1 | TGTGCCAGCAGTCTTTCCCGGACAGGGACCTGGGGAGATACGCAGTATTTT | CASSLSRTGTWGDTQYF
TRBD2 | TRBJ2-7 | 15 | - | TRBV5-4 | TGTGCCAGCAGCCTCATAGCGGGGCCTTCCTACGAGCAGTACTTC | CASSLIAGPSYEQYF
- | TRBJ1-1 | 12 | - | TRBV18 | TGTGCCAGCTCACCATCCCCGAGTGAAGCTTTCTTT | CASSPSPSEAFF